This T cell receptor (beta chain) was profiled in a study of response to subunit inactivated influenza vaccine. From the RT-PCR reads, TCRdb called clonotypes with MiXCR, one entry per CDR3 protein. The sample records around 500,000 distinct CDR3 sequences, 9.5% to 12% being singletons. V gave up 6 bases and J gave up 0 bases, with 12 bases separating them. This CDR3 is 15 amino acids long. The rearrangement uses TRBV12-3 or TRBV12-4 and TRBJ2-1; D perhaps matches TRBD1 (6 bases). The material sequenced was PBMCs from blood, taken roughly 46 days after vaccination. The origin of this receptor is a middle-aged man who received an inactivated influenza vaccine. The CDR3: CASRVTGSSYNEQFF. For the CDR3, the DNA is TGTGCCAGCAGGGTAACAGGGAGCTCCTACAATGAGCAGTTCTTC.